This entry concerns a single T cell receptor beta chain. Its antigen is currently not known. No base qualities exist here, and no much larger clone lies one base off it. CD4+ T cells from unexposed donors were collected before the COVID-19 pandemic (2011-2018). Following 10 days of culture, the EasySep CD4+ T cell isolation kit was used to isolate CD4+ T cells. As cell number allowed, CD4+ T cells from unexposed donors were tested for reactivity to SARS-CoV-2 S and N and to four common cold coronavirus spike pools. Each well held approximately 2.1 million PBMCs cultured in IMDM containing 5% human AB serum and about 11 IU/ml IL-2. Half of the culture medium was replaced with fresh IL-2-containing medium on days 3 and 7. In general, triplicate replicate wells were used for every peptide culture condition. The leukapheresis product for the unexposed donors was obtained through commercial purchase. Ficoll-Paque PLUS gradient centrifugation was used to isolate PBMCs from leukapheresis product or whole blood. PBMCs were either cryopreserved at -140 degrees C or used fresh in the expansion assay. The QIAamp Micro DNA Kit was used to extract genomic DNA from the CD4+ T cells.

Measured from the cysteine to the phenylalanine, the CDR3 is 18 residues long. The CDR3 DNA has 54 bases and is translated from base 1. Relative to germline, V is 5 bases shorter and J is 3 bases shorter, with 24 bases between their ends. Reading the germline V gene gives CDR1 MNHEY and CDR2 SVGEGT. The data derive from a study of CD4 T cells in relation to SARS-CoV-2 and coronaviruses (dated by TCRdb to 2020 to 2023). Describing the broader study: In the ViraFEST assay, PBMCs were cultured with antigen for 9 to 10 days, after which TCR beta CDR3s were sequenced to identify clonal expansions specific to the antigen. The negative reference condition was either a culture with an HIV-1 Nef peptide pool or a culture with no peptide. Patient-derived lymphoblastoid cell lines were used to map the HLA restriction of shared crossreactive spike epitopes. The study assessed, at the TCR clonotype level, memory CD4+ T cell crossreactivity between SARS-CoV-2 and common cold coronavirus spike proteins. The Adaptive Biotechnologies TCR-sequencing kit was used to sequence samples from a few pre-COVID donors and the naive versus memory experiments, while other data came from Illumina-based sequencing. A different TCR-beta assay, based on Illumina, was used to sequence expansion assays from other donors in the study.

The investigation overall reported the following: Crossreactivity analysis was centred on spike protein, so crossreactivity against other viral proteins was not assessed. Because no donor provided both pre-pandemic and post-infection samples, tracing the source of pre-existing responses was limited. Significantly weaker SARS-CoV-2-driven expansion was shown by crossreactive clones than by monoreactive clones, consistent with antigenic imprinting. Memory CD4+ clonotypes crossrecognizing SARS-CoV-2 and at least one common cold coronavirus spike were found in around three fifths of donors. Small numbers of patients and of tested TCRs were a limitation of the study.

Library generation was performed with the immunoSEQ multiplex PCR assay. The source study handled its data this way. During preprocessing, nonproductive sequences were removed, as were CDR3s that did not start with C, did not end with F or W, or were shorter than 7 amino acids. The MANAFEST web app was used to call antigen-specific clonotypes on the basis of expansion compared with the reference and with other culture wells. To be counted as positive, a clone had to show significant expansion compared with the reference culture, at an FDR below 0.05, in 2 of 3 replicate wells. To be called positive, a clone also had to show significant expansion compared with every other tandem well and an odds ratio greater than 5. CDR3 homology was measured as pairwise Levenshtein distance, computed with the stringdist R package after trimming three terminal residues from each end. TCRdb carries this immuneACCESS record with in-frame sequences only. Its versions omit some clonotypes, under half of them owing to an unresolved V gene in the studies checked, with the rest unexplained. That table is the source of V, J and clone size, and D and trimming were worked out from the DNA. Within this sample are more than 25,000 clones, with approximately 80% of them counted one time only. The top ten hold roughly 14% of the sample.

This receptor chain uses TRBV6-2 or TRBV6-3 and TRBJ2-3, and TRBD1 may be the D gene, going by 6 matching bases. The sequence was collected from a human donor in good health. Input material: CD4+ T cells from PBMCs, cultured in vitro. DNA sequence: TGTGCCAGCAGTACTATATTCGGAAACAGGGTTGAGACAGATACGCAGTATTTT. It translates to CASSTIFGNRVETDTQYF.